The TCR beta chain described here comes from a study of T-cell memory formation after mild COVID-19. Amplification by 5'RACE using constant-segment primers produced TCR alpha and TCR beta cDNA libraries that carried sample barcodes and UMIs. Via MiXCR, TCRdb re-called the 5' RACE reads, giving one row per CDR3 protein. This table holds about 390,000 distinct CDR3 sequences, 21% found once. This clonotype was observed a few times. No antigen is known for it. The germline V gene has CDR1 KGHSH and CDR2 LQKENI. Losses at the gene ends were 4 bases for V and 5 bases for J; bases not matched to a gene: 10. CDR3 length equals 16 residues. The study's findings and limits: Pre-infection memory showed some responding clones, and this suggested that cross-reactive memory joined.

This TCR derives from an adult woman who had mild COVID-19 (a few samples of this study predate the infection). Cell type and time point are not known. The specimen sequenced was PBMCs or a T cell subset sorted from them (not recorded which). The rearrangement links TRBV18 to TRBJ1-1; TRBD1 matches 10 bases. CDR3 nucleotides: TGTGCCAGCTCACGAAACAGACAGGGGGCGAGTACTGAAGCTTTCTTT. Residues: CASSRNRQGASTEAFF.